The entry below gives a single T cell receptor beta chain sequence along with its context. The antigen is not known. The sample comes from a study of T-cell memory formation after mild COVID-19. Study-wide findings and caveats: Cross-reactive memory apparently joined, as some responding clones appeared in pre-infection memory. Nothing showed for sure that second-wave clones peaking on day 37 were SARS-CoV-2 specific. CD4+ clones that contracted lay mainly in CM and EM; CD8+ ones lay in EMRA.

Employing constant-segment primers, 5'RACE generated TCR alpha and TCR beta cDNA libraries bearing sample barcodes and UMIs. TCRdb itself ran the 5' RACE reads through MiXCR, one entry per CDR3 protein. The top ten clones hold about a fifth of a sample with around 430,000 distinct CDR3 sequences, about 15% of them seen once. CDR1 MNHNS and CDR2 SASEGT come from the germline V gene. The V gene end was trimmed by 6 bases and the J gene end by 4 bases; junction bases not matched to a gene: 5. There are 14 residues in the CDR3. This receptor was obtained from a man aged 18-30 years who had mild COVID-19 (a few samples of this study predate the infection). Cell type and time point are not known. The chain couples TRBV6-1 to TRBJ2-1; TRBD1 aligns across 8 bases. Sequenced: PBMCs or a T cell subset sorted from them (not recorded which). The CDR3 DNA is TGTGCCAGCAGATCGGGACAGGCGTACAATGAGCAGTTCTTC. Translation: CASRSGQAYNEQFF.